One TCR beta chain is described in this entry. Its antigen is not known. This entry comes from a study of OX40 agonist ivuxolimab in advanced cancers. Study context: Ivuxolimab is an agonistic anti-OX40 (CD134) antibody, and patients were treated with it. The dose of intravenous ivuxolimab that patients received every 2 weeks ranged from 0.01 to 10 mg/kg.

Some clones are missing from TCRdb's copy, which holds only in-frame ones; the method was immunoSEQ multiplex PCR. The sample carries roughly 56,000 clones, about 85% recorded once. Autoimmune disease history or systemic immunosuppression led to patient exclusion. Study-level points and caveats: CD4+ and CD8+ blood T cells expanded clonally by week 6 at 0.1 to 3.0 mg/kg.

Germline V gives CDR1 MNHEY, CDR2 SMNVEV (reference sequence). The V segment lost 3 bases and the J segment 7 bases; nucleotides outside the gene matches: 6. This CDR3 region has 17 residues. V usage is TRBV27 and J usage is TRBJ2-2; 15 bases align to TRBD2. The clonotype was recovered from an adult with an advanced solid tumor such as melanoma, head and neck, liver or kidney cancer. The specimen was CD4+ or CD8+ T cells sorted from blood, collected in a trial of the OX40 agonist ivuxolimab. The CDR3 DNA reads as TGTGCCAGCAGTTTTGGGGGACTAGCGGGAGGTCTCGGGGAGCTGTTTTTT. This encodes CASSFGGLAGGLGELFF.